This is a list of T cell receptor beta chains from one sample in a study of cytomegalovirus exposure and HLA in healthy donors. The table came from immunoSEQ multiplex PCR; TCRdb's copy has only in-frame clones and leaves some out. The data hold 90,000 or so clones, with about 69% observed a single time. Sequencing was done on a sample of PBMCs. Receptors originate from a woman aged 18 to 35 in good health and CMV-seropositive. Both conserved end residues are part of each CDR3. D genes are given only for firm matches. A row's size may be missing; if present it is once, few, many or a size class.

J gene: TRBJ2-7
clone size: -
V gene: TRBV13
D gene: -
CDR3 DNA: TGTGCCAGCAGCTTAGAGGCTAGCCCGACGCCGGTCTACGAGCAGTACTTC
CDR3 protein: CASSLEASPTPVYEQYF

J gene: TRBJ1-4
clone size: -
V gene: TRBV11-2
D gene: -
CDR3 DNA: TGTGCCAGCAGCTCCAGTTGGACTAATGAAAAACTGTTTTTT
CDR3 protein: CASSSSWTNEKLFF

J gene: TRBJ1-2
clone size: -
V gene: TRBV15
D gene: -
CDR3 DNA: TGTGCCACCAGCAGAGATAGGGGACAATCCTATGGCTACACCTTC
CDR3 protein: CATSRDRGQSYGYTF

J gene: TRBJ1-1
clone size: -
V gene: TRBV9
D gene: -
CDR3 DNA: TGTGCCAGCAGCGTCTCGGTCGGGTATACTGAAGCTTTCTTT
CDR3 protein: CASSVSVGYTEAFF

J gene: TRBJ1-6
clone size: -
V gene: TRBV6-5
D gene: -
CDR3 DNA: TGTGCCAGCAGGGGGCGAGTGTATAATTCACCCCTCCACTTT
CDR3 protein: CASRGRVYNSPLHF

J gene: TRBJ2-3
clone size: -
V gene: TRBV28
D gene: TRBD2
CDR3 DNA: TGTGCCAGCAGTTTCTGGCGGGGGGCAAGGGGGGGTCTGTATTTT
CDR3 protein: CASSFWRGARGGLYF

J gene: TRBJ1-1
clone size: -
V gene: TRBV20-1
D gene: -
CDR3 DNA: TGCAGTGCTAGTGAGCGGGGGAAAGCTTTCTTT
CDR3 protein: CSASERGKAFF

J gene: TRBJ1-2
clone size: -
V gene: TRBV9
D gene: -
CDR3 DNA: TGTGCCAGCAGCGTAGCCCAGTCCCCCGGAGCTAACTATGGCTACACCTTC
CDR3 protein: CASSVAQSPGANYGYTF

J gene: TRBJ2-1
clone size: few
V gene: TRBV6-1
D gene: -
CDR3 DNA: TGTGCCAGCAGTGAAGGCGAGGGTGGGGTGGGTGAGCAGTTCTTC
CDR3 protein: CASSEGEGGVGEQFF

J gene: TRBJ2-7
clone size: once
V gene: TRBV11-2
D gene: -
CDR3 DNA: TGTGCCAGCAGCGACCGGGACAACTCCTACGAGCAGTACTTC
CDR3 protein: CASSDRDNSYEQYF

J gene: TRBJ2-7
clone size: -
V gene: TRBV12-5
D gene: TRBD1
CDR3 DNA: TGTGCTAGTGGTGGCATGGGGACAGGGCAGTACTTC
CDR3 protein: CASGGMGTGQYF

J gene: TRBJ2-3
clone size: once
V gene: TRBV11-2
D gene: -
CDR3 DNA: TGTGCCAGCAGCTTAGAGGTGACAAACACAGATACGCAGTATTTT
CDR3 protein: CASSLEVTNTDTQYF

J gene: TRBJ2-5
clone size: -
V gene: TRBV21-1
D gene: -
CDR3 DNA: TGTGCCAGCAGCCGCCGCAGGAAACAAGAGACCCAGTACTTC
CDR3 protein: CASSRRRKQETQYF

J gene: TRBJ1-1
clone size: -
V gene: TRBV7-9
D gene: -
CDR3 DNA: TGTGCCAGCAGCTTGGTGATTGAGTGGGGGTGGGGGGCTGAAGCTTTCTTT
CDR3 protein: CASSLVIEWGWGAEAFF

J gene: TRBJ1-3
clone size: -
V gene: TRBV10-2
D gene: -
CDR3 DNA: TGCGCCAGCGGACTAGGGGTTGTTGGAAACACCATATATTTT
CDR3 protein: CASGLGVVGNTIYF

J gene: TRBJ1-4
clone size: -
V gene: TRBV6-1
D gene: -
CDR3 DNA: TGTGCCAGCAGTGAAGCGGGCCTCCCCCGTTTT
CDR3 protein: CASSEAGLPRF

J gene: TRBJ2-3
clone size: -
V gene: TRBV9
D gene: -
CDR3 DNA: TGTGCCAGCAGCGTAGATCTGGCAACAGATACGCAGTATTTT
CDR3 protein: CASSVDLATDTQYF

J gene: TRBJ2-1
clone size: -
V gene: TRBV5-3
D gene: -
CDR3 DNA: TGTGCCAGAAGCTTGGTTTTGGGCGGGTCCGTATACAATGAGCAGTTCTTC
CDR3 protein: CARSLVLGGSVYNEQFF

J gene: TRBJ2-7
clone size: -
V gene: TRBV21-1
D gene: -
CDR3 DNA: TGTGCCAGCAGCAAAGGAGGGACTAGCGGGAGATCCGAGCAGTACTTC
CDR3 protein: CASSKGGTSGRSEQYF

J gene: TRBJ1-2
clone size: -
V gene: TRBV5-6
D gene: -
CDR3 DNA: TGTGCCAGCAGTGAGAATCGGGGGGACCACTATGGCTACACCTTC
CDR3 protein: CASSENRGDHYGYTF

J gene: TRBJ1-1
clone size: -
V gene: TRBV6-5
D gene: TRBD1
CDR3 DNA: TGTGCCAGCAGCAACAGGGGGCGGGGGACTGAAGCTTTCTTT
CDR3 protein: CASSNRGRGTEAFF

J gene: TRBJ2-5
clone size: -
V gene: TRBV7-2
D gene: -
CDR3 DNA: TGTGCCAGCAGCTTACTCAGCCAAGAGACCCAGTACTTC
CDR3 protein: CASSLLSQETQYF

J gene: TRBJ2-7
clone size: once
V gene: TRBV27
D gene: TRBD2
CDR3 DNA: TGTGCCAGCGCTGCGGGGGGACTAGCGGACCTAGAGCAGTACTTC
CDR3 protein: CASAAGGLADLEQYF

J gene: TRBJ2-7
clone size: -
V gene: TRBV5-6
D gene: TRBD1
CDR3 DNA: TGTGCCAGCAGCTTGGCGTGGTCAGGGGGCCCCTACGAGCAGTACTTC
CDR3 protein: CASSLAWSGGPYEQYF

J gene: TRBJ1-4
clone size: -
V gene: TRBV15
D gene: -
CDR3 DNA: TGTGCCACCGGTCCCCGGGAAAAACTGTTTTTT
CDR3 protein: CATGPREKLFF

J gene: TRBJ2-4
clone size: -
V gene: TRBV5-4
D gene: -
CDR3 DNA: TGTGCCAGCAGCAAACAGGGGACTGAAAACATTCAGTACTTC
CDR3 protein: CASSKQGTENIQYF

J gene: TRBJ2-4
clone size: -
V gene: TRBV28
D gene: -
CDR3 DNA: TGTGCCAGCAGTTTGGAGACAGGCATTCAGTACTTC
CDR3 protein: CASSLETGIQYF

J gene: TRBJ1-2
clone size: once
V gene: TRBV28
D gene: TRBD1
CDR3 DNA: TGTGCCAGCAGTCTACCGCCGGGACAGGGGGCGGGTGGCTACACCTTC
CDR3 protein: CASSLPPGQGAGGYTF

J gene: TRBJ2-7
clone size: -
V gene: TRBV27
D gene: TRBD2
CDR3 DNA: TGTGCCAGCAGTTTCGGACTAGCGGGACCCCTCGAGCAGTACTTC
CDR3 protein: CASSFGLAGPLEQYF

J gene: TRBJ1-5
clone size: -
V gene: TRBV6-5
D gene: -
CDR3 DNA: TGTGCCAGCAGGGAATACAGGGTACCCAATCAGCCCCAGCATTTT
CDR3 protein: CASREYRVPNQPQHF

J gene: TRBJ2-1
clone size: -
V gene: TRBV11-1
D gene: TRBD2
CDR3 DNA: TGTGCCAGCAGCCCCCGGGGGGTTCTCTCCTACAATGAGCAGTTCTTC
CDR3 protein: CASSPRGVLSYNEQFF

J gene: TRBJ2-2
clone size: -
V gene: TRBV2
D gene: TRBD2
CDR3 DNA: TGTGCCAGCAGACCCGGGACTAGCGGGGGAACCGGGGAGCTGTTTTTT
CDR3 protein: CASRPGTSGGTGELFF

J gene: TRBJ1-1
clone size: -
V gene: TRBV5-1
D gene: -
CDR3 DNA: TGCGCCAGCAGCCCCGGGTCCAGTGTCATGAACACTGAAGCTTTCTTT
CDR3 protein: CASSPGSSVMNTEAFF

J gene: TRBJ2-5
clone size: -
V gene: TRBV10-3
D gene: -
CDR3 DNA: TGTGCCATCAGTGGGTTCAGGGTCAGGGAGACCCAGTACTTC
CDR3 protein: CAISGFRVRETQYF

J gene: TRBJ1-1
clone size: -
V gene: TRBV6-5
D gene: -
CDR3 DNA: TGTGCCACCAAGATGACACCGAACACTGAAGCTTTCTTT
CDR3 protein: CATKMTPNTEAFF

J gene: TRBJ2-7
clone size: -
V gene: TRBV7-2
D gene: TRBD1
CDR3 DNA: TGTGCCAGCAGCTTACAGGGGGCCTACGAGCAGTACTTC
CDR3 protein: CASSLQGAYEQYF

J gene: TRBJ1-2
clone size: few
V gene: TRBV4-3
D gene: TRBD1
CDR3 DNA: TGCGCCAGCAGCCAAGAGTGGGCCCCGGGGACAGCTAGTTTGTATGGCTACACCTTC
CDR3 protein: CASSQEWAPGTASLYGYTF

J gene: TRBJ1-5
clone size: -
V gene: TRBV6-6
D gene: -
CDR3 DNA: TGTGCCAGCAGTACTCAGGTATCCTATCAGCCCCAGCATTTT
CDR3 protein: CASSTQVSYQPQHF

J gene: TRBJ1-1
clone size: few
V gene: TRBV2
D gene: -
CDR3 DNA: TGTGCCAGCAGGGGAGTTAACACTGAAGCTTTCTTT
CDR3 protein: CASRGVNTEAFF

J gene: TRBJ1-5
clone size: -
V gene: TRBV21-1
D gene: -
CDR3 DNA: TGTGCCAGCAGCAAAGGACAGGGGGCGGCAACAGGTGATCAGCCCCAGCATTTT
CDR3 protein: CASSKGQGAATGDQPQHF

J gene: TRBJ1-3
clone size: -
V gene: TRBV5-4
D gene: TRBD1
CDR3 DNA: TGTGCCAGCAGCGCTAGACAGGGGTTAGATTCAAACACCATATATTTT
CDR3 protein: CASSARQGLDSNTIYF

J gene: TRBJ2-2
clone size: -
V gene: TRBV5-1
D gene: TRBD2
CDR3 DNA: TGCGCCAGCAGCCACAGGACTAGCGGGAGTAACGGGGAGCTGTTTTTT
CDR3 protein: CASSHRTSGSNGELFF

J gene: TRBJ2-5
clone size: -
V gene: TRBV19
D gene: TRBD1
CDR3 DNA: TGTGCCGGGAGTTCGGGACAGAGGAGAGAGACCCAGTACTTC
CDR3 protein: CAGSSGQRRETQYF

J gene: TRBJ1-1
clone size: -
V gene: TRBV7-9
D gene: TRBD1
CDR3 DNA: TGTGCCAGCAGCTTAGCGCCGGGGACAGCGTTCTTT
CDR3 protein: CASSLAPGTAFF

J gene: TRBJ2-7
clone size: -
V gene: TRBV4-1
D gene: TRBD2
CDR3 DNA: TGCGCCAGCAGCCAAGATCGTGATAGCGGGAACCCCTACGAGCAGTACTTC
CDR3 protein: CASSQDRDSGNPYEQYF